Presented here are 22 T cell receptor beta chains from one specimen sequenced in a study of blood T cell repertoires in COVID-19. The table came from immunoSEQ multiplex PCR; TCRdb's copy has only in-frame clones and leaves some out. The sample lists over 100,000 clones; roughly 79% were seen once. The sample was peripheral blood. All receptors come from a human donor in a cohort sampled during active COVID-19.

CDR3 region: CASSFNNQPQHF. The DNA of the CDR3 is TGTGCCAGCAGTTTCAACAATCAGCCCCAGCATTTT. The gene calls are TRBV12-3 or TRBV12-4 and TRBJ1-5, with unresolved D. The CDR3 has 12 amino acids. The ends were cut back, 3 bases at V and 3 bases at J, with 3 bases in the middle.

The rearrangement uses TRBV4-3 and TRBJ2-3, with 8 bases fitting TRBD2. V lost 2 bases and J lost 0; bases outside the gene matches: 7. CDR1 and CDR2 from the germline V gene are LGHNA and YSLEER. The CDR3 consists of 17 residues. This chain's CDR3 is CASSQTLAGTSTDTQYF. In DNA, the CDR3 is TGCGCCAGCAGCCAAACGTTAGCGGGGACAAGCACAGATACGCAGTATTTT.

This chain connects TRBV7-2 to TRBJ2-7; 8 bases are a match to TRBD2. The CDR3 is 14 amino acids. The V and J ends lost 6 bases and 0 bases, in that order; junction bases with no gene match: 4. CDR1 SGHTA and CDR2 FQGNSA come from the germline V gene. The CDR3 DNA sequence: TGTGCCAGCAGAAGCGGGGGCCTCTCCTACGAGCAGTACTTC. Its protein is CASRSGGLSYEQYF.

The J gene is TRBJ2-7, the V gene TRBV27; the match to TRBD1 covers 7 bases. This CDR3 is built from 14 residues. Germline V gene sequence: CDR1 MNHEY, CDR2 SMNVEV (reference sequence). V dropped 3 bases and J dropped 5; count of bases not matched to a gene: 7. The CDR3 nucleotides are TGTGCCAGCAGTTTCTATAGGGGGCGGGACGAGCAGTACTTC. Its translation: CASSFYRGRDEQYF.

This clone was picked up a small number of times. This chain links TRBV9 with TRBJ2-7, with 12 bases lining up with TRBD1. Per the germline V gene, CDR1 is SGDLS and CDR2 is YYNGEE. This CDR3 comprises 15 residues. J gave up 1 base and V 3 bases, and 2 bases lay outside the gene matches. The DNA for the CDR3 is TGTGCCAGCAGCGCGGGACAGGGGGCATCCTACGAGCAGTACTTC. Amino acid sequence: CASSAGQGASYEQYF.

This clone was seen only once. This sequence joins TRBV4-1 and TRBJ1-3; possibly TRBD1 for D (5 bases). The germline V gene has CDR1 MGHRA and CDR2 YSYEKL. This CDR3 is built from 17 residues. Trimming took off 0 bases at V and 2 bases at J, with 14 bases between the two ends. CDR3 region: CASSQDRGGEAGNTIYF. CDR3 sequence (DNA): TGCGCCAGCAGCCAAGATCGGGGGGGGGAGGCTGGAAACACCATATATTTT.

The V and J genes are TRBV28 and TRBJ2-2; 9 bases are shared with TRBD2. The V gene's germline CDR1 is MDHEN and CDR2 SYDVKM. This CDR3 comprises 15 residues. Trimming cost V 6 bases and J 5 bases; bases outside gene matches: 7. The CDR3 DNA reads as TGTGCCAGCAGAGAAGCGGGAGGCCCGACCGGGGAGCTGTTTTTT. Encoded protein: CASREAGGPTGELFF.

The CDR3 region is CASSLGSGINEKLFF. CDR3 nucleotide sequence: TGTGCCAGCAGTTTAGGGTCAGGGATTAATGAAAAACTGTTTTTT. The gene calls are TRBV27 and TRBJ1-4; maybe TRBD1 (5 bases). The V and J ends lost 2 bases and 4 bases respectively, with 11 bases between them. Germline values: CDR1 MNHEY, CDR2 SMNVEV (reference sequence). The CDR3 consists of 15 residues.

The rearrangement joins TRBV4-3 to TRBJ2-7, with TRBD2 matching 13 bases. Trimming cost V 1 base and J 3 bases; bases outside gene matches: 6. This CDR3 has 17 residues. The V gene's germline CDR1 is LGHNA and CDR2 YSLEER. The CDR3 DNA sequence: TGCGCCAGCAGCCAAGGCCGGACTAGCGGGGGCCTCTACGAGCAGTACTTC. This sequence encodes CASSQGRTSGGLYEQYF.

V and J are TRBV6-5 and TRBJ1-2; tentatively, D is TRBD1 (6 bases). The CDR3 has 13 amino acids. V was trimmed by 3 bases and J by 4 bases, leaving 9 bases between them. The germline gives CDR1 MNHEY, CDR2 SVGAGI. CDR3 sequence: CASSYEGVYGYTF. In DNA form, the CDR3 reads TGTGCCAGCAGTTATGAGGGGGTCTATGGCTACACCTTC.

This chain links TRBV27 with TRBJ2-1; TRBD2 aligns across 9 bases. Germline assignment: CDR1 MNHEY and CDR2 SMNVEV (reference sequence). V gave up 5 bases and J gave up 0 bases; unmatched junction bases: 5. There are 16 residues in the CDR3. The CDR3 reads CASSQLAGTSYNEQFF. DNA of the CDR3: TGTGCCAGCAGTCAGCTAGCGGGGACCTCCTACAATGAGCAGTTCTTC.

The V gene is TRBV25-1, the J gene TRBJ2-7, with TRBD1 matching 9 bases. This CDR3 has 15 amino acids. J lost 2 bases, V lost 4 bases, and 6 bases had no gene match. Germline lookup yields CDR1 MGHDK and CDR2 SYGVNS. CDR3 in DNA: TGTGCCAGCAGTGTCCGGGACAGGGCTCCCTACGAGCAGTACTTC. It is translated as CASSVRDRAPYEQYF.

CDR3 coding DNA: TGTGCCAGCAGCATCGCCGGGACATTAATGAACACTGAAGCTTTCTTT. It translates to CASSIAGTLMNTEAFF. The chain couples TRBV9 to TRBJ1-1; D is possibly TRBD1 (6 bases). V was trimmed by 4 bases and J by 0 bases, leaving 16 bases between them. In germline, CDR1 is SGDLS, CDR2 YYNGEE. The CDR3 spans 16 residues.

The rearrangement uses TRBV9 and TRBJ2-3; 13 bases fit TRBD2. The CDR3 extends over 16 amino acids. Per the germline V gene, CDR1 is SGDLS and CDR2 is YYNGEE. J was trimmed by 6 bases and V by 3 bases; bases with no gene match: 7. The chain's CDR3 is CASSALAGGGLDTQYF. CDR3 bases: TGTGCCAGCAGCGCACTAGCGGGAGGGGGACTGGATACGCAGTATTTT.

This sequence joins TRBV4-3 and TRBJ1-1; maybe TRBD1 (6 bases). Germline lookup yields CDR1 LGHNA and CDR2 YSLEER. The CDR3 is made up of 16 amino acids. Trimming took 0 bases from V and 6 from J, leaving 17 bases between them. CDR3 in amino acids: CASSQDNDRLLAEAFF. The CDR3 DNA follows: TGCGCCAGCAGCCAAGATAATGACAGGCTTTTGGCTGAAGCTTTCTTT.

The chain uses TRBV29-1 and TRBJ1-2; maybe TRBD1 (6 bases). V lost 7 bases and J lost 2, with 14 bases in between. CDR1 SQVTM and CDR2 ANQGSEA come from the germline V gene. This CDR3 comprises 13 residues. CDR3 in amino acids: CSGATGTNYGYTF. CDR3 DNA: TGCAGCGGCGCTACCGGGACAAACTATGGCTACACCTTC.

Many counts were recorded for this clone. The gene calls are TRBV4-3 and TRBJ1-1, with 7 bases aligning to TRBD1. CDR1 is LGHNA and CDR2 is YSLEER in the germline V gene. V lost 0 bases to trimming and J lost 5 bases; unmatched junction nucleotides: 6. CDR3 length equals 15 residues. The DNA for the CDR3 is TGCGCCAGCAGCCAAGAGACAGGGATGAGTACTGAAGCTTTCTTT. Residues: CASSQETGMSTEAFF.

The chain couples TRBV18 to TRBJ2-7; 9 nucleotides match TRBD1. The CDR3 is 16 residues long. From germline, CDR1 is KGHSH and CDR2 LQKENI. The V segment lost 0 bases and the J segment 5 bases; nucleotides outside the gene matches: 8. CDR3 bases: TGTGCCAGCTCACCACCGTCGACAGGGGGTAGGCACGAGCAGTACTTC. Translation gives CASSPPSTGGRHEQYF.

The chain employs TRBV4-3 and TRBJ2-3, with 8 bases matching TRBD2. CDR3 length: 14 residues. Germline values: CDR1 LGHNA, CDR2 YSLEER. The J segment lost 4 bases and the V segment lost 3 bases, leaving 3 bases of the junction unmatched. As DNA, the CDR3 is TGCGCCAGCAGCCAGGCGGGAGGCTCAGATACGCAGTATTTT. Translating gives CASSQAGGSDTQYF.

The chain uses TRBV19 and TRBJ2-5; 7 nucleotides match TRBD2. CDR1 is LNHDA, CDR2 SQIVND, per germline (reference sequence). After removal of 6 bases from V and 4 bases from J, the junction contained 11 bases not matched to a gene. The CDR3 covers 15 residues. The CDR3 region has the DNA TGTGCCAGTAGATCGCAAGCGGGGTTAATAGAGACCCAGTACTTC. The encoded protein is CASRSQAGLIETQYF. Full variable domain (missing parts from reference TRBV19 and TRBJ2-5): DGGITQSPKYLFRKEGQNVTLSCEQNLNHDAMYWYRQDPGQGLRLIYYSQIVNDFQKGDIAEGYSVSREKKESFPLTVTSAQKNPTAFYLCASRSQAGLIETQYFGPGTRLLVL.

This clone was observed a few times. The chain combines TRBV2 with TRBJ2-7; D ambiguous. Germline CDR1 SNHLY, CDR2 FYNNEI. The V and J ends lost 6 bases and 0 bases respectively, with 18 bases between them. The CDR3 runs to 16 residues. CDR3 loop: CASSLSEAISSYEQYF. The DNA of the CDR3 is TGTGCCAGCAGCCTGAGTGAAGCGATTAGCTCCTACGAGCAGTACTTC.

The CDR3 coding sequence is TGCGCCAGCAGCTTCGGTCTCCTGAGCTCCTACGAGCAGTACTTC. Translation: CASSFGLLSSYEQYF. This chain links TRBV5-1 with TRBJ2-7; unclear D gene. This CDR3 is built from 15 residues. Germline V lookup: CDR1 SGHRS, CDR2 YFSETQ. V was pared by 2 bases and J by 0 bases, with 12 bases between.